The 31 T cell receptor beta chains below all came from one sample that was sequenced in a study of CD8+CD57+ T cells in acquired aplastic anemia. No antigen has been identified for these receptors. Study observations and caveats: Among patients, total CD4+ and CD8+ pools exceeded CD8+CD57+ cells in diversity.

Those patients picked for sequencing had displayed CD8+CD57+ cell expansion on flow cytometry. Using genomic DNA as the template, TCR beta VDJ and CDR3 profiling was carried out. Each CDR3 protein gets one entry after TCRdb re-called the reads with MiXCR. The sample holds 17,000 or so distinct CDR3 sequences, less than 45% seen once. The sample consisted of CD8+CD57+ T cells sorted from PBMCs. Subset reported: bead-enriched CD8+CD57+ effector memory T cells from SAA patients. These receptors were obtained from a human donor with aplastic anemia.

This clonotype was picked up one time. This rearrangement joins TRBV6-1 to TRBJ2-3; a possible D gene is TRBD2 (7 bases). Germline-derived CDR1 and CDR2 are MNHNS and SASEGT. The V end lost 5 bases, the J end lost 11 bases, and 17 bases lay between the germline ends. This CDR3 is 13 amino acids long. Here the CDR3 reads CASSRGAVNEQYF. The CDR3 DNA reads TGTGCCAGCAGTCGGGGGGCCGTCAATGAGCAGTATTTT.

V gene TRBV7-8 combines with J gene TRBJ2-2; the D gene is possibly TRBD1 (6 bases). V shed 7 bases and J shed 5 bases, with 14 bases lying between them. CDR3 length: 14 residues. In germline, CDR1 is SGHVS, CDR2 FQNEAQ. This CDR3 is CASMRQETTGELFF. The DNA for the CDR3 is TGTGCCAGCATGCGACAGGAAACGACCGGGGAGCTGTTTTTT.

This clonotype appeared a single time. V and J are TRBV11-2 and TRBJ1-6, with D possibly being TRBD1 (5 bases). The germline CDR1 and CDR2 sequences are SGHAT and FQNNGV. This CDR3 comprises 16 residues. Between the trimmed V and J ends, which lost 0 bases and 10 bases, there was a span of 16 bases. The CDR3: CASSLEGHPMGSPLHF. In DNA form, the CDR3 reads TGTGCCAGCAGCTTAGAGGGGCACCCGATGGGATCACCCCTCCACTTT.

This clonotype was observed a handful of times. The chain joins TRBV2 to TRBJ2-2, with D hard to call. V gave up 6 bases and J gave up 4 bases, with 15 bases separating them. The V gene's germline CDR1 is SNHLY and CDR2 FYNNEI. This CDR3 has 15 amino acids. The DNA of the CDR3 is TGTGCCAGCAGCGTCGACCACCCGGGCACCGGGGAGCTGTTTTTT. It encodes CASSVDHPGTGELFF. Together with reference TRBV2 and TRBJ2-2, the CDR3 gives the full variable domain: EPEVTQTPSHQVTQMGQEVILRCVPISNHLYFYWYRQILGQKVEFLVSFYNNEISEKSEIFDDQFSVERPDGSNFTLKIRSTKLEDSAMYFCASSVDHPGTGELFFGEGSRLTVL.

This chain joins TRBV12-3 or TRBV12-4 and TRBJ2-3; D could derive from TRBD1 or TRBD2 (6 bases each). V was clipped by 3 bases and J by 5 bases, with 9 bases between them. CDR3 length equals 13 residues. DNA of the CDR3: TGTGCCAGCAGTTTGGGGGGCCAAGATACGCAGTATTTT. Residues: CASSLGGQDTQYF.

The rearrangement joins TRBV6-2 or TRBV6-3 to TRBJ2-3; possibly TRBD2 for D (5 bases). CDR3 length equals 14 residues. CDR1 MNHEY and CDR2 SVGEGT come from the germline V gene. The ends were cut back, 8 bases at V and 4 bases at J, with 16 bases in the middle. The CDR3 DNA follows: TGTGCCAGCCGAGCGGCATCCGGACCAGATACGCAGTATTTT. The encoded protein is CASRAASGPDTQYF.

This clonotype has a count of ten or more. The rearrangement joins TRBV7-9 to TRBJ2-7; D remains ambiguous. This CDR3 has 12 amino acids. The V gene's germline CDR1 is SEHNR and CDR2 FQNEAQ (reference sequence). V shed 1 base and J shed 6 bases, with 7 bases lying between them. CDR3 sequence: CASSLEVGEQYF. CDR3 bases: TGTGCCAGCAGCTTAGAGGTAGGCGAGCAGTACTTC.

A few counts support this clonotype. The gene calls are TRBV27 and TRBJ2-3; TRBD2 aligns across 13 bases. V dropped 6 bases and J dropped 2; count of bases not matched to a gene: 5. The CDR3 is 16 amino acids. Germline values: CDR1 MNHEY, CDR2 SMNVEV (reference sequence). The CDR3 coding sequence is TGTGCCAGCAGCGATGGGACTAGCGGGGCCACAGATACGCAGTATTTT. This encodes CASSDGTSGATDTQYF.

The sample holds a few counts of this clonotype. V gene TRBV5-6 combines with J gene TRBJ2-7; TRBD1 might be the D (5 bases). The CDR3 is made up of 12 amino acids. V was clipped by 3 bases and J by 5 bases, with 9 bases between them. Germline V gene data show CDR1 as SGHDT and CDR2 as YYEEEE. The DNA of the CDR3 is TGTGCCAGCAGCTCAGGGTACCACGAGCAGTACGTC. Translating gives CASSSGYHEQYV.

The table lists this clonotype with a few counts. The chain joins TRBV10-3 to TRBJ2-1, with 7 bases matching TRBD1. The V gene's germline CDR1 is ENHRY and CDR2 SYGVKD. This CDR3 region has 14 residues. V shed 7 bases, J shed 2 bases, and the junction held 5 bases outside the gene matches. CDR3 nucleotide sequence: TGTGCCATCAACAGGGGTCCGACCTACAATGAGCAGTTCTTC. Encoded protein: CAINRGPTYNEQFF.

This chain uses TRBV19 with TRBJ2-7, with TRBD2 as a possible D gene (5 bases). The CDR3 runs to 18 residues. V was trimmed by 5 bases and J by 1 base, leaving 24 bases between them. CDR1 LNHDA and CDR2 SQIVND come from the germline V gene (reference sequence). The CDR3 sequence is CASSLLHGEKVGSYEQYF. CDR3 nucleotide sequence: TGTGCCAGTAGTCTACTTCATGGGGAGAAGGTGGGTTCCTACGAGCAGTACTTC.

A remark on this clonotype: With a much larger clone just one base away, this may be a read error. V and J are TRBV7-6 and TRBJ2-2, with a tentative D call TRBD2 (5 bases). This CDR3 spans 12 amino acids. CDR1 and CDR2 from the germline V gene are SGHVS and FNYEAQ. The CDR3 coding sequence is TGTGCCAGCAGCTTAGTGGTCGGGGAGCTGTATTTT. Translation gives CASSLVVGELYF.

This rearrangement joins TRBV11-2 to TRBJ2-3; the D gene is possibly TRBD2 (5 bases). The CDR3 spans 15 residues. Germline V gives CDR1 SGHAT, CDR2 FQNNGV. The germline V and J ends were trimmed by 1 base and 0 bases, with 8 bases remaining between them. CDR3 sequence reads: CASSLGTYSTDTQYF. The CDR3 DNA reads TGTGCCAGCAGCTTAGGGACTTATAGCACAGATACGCAGTATTTT.

CDR3 coding DNA: TGTGCCAGCAGCTTCGGCCCAGGACAACACTACGAGCAGTACGTC. It yields the protein CASSFGPGQHYEQYV. The chain employs TRBV5-6 and TRBJ2-7; D might be TRBD1 (5 bases). Between the trimmed V and J ends, which lost 2 bases and 3 bases, there was a span of 15 bases. The CDR3 has 15 amino acids. The germline V gene encodes CDR1 SGHDT and CDR2 YYEEEE.

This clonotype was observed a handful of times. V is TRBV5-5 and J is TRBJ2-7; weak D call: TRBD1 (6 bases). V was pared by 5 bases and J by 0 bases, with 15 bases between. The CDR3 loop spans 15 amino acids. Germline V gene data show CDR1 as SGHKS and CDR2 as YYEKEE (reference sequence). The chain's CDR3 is CASSAGTQSSYEQYV. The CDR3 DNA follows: TGTGCCAGCAGTGCCGGGACACAAAGCTCCTACGAGCAGTACGTC.

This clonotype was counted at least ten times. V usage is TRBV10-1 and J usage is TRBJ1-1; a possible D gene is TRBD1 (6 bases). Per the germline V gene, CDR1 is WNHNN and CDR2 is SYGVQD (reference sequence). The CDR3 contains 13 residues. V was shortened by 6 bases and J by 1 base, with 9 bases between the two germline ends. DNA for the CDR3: TGCGCCAGCAGAGCGGACAGGAACACTGAAGCTTTCTTT. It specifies CASRADRNTEAFF.

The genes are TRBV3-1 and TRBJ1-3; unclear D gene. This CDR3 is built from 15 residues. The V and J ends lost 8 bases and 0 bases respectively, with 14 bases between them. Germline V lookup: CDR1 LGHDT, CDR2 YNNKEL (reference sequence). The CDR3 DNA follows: TGTGCCAGCGGACGGGCGGTAAACTCTGGAAACACCATATATTTT. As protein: CASGRAVNSGNTIYF.

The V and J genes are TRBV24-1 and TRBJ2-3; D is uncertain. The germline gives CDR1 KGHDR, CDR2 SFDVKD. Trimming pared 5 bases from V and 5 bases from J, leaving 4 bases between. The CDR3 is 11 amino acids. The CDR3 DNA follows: TGTGCCACCAGTGCGGGAGATACGCAGTATTTT. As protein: CATSAGDTQYF.

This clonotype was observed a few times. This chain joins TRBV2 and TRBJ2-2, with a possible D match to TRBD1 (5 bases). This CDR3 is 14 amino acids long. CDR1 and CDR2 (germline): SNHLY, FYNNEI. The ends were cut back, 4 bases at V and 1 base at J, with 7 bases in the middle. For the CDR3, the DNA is TGTGCCAGCAGTGGACAGCTGAACACCGGGGAGCTGTTTTTT. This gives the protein CASSGQLNTGELFF.

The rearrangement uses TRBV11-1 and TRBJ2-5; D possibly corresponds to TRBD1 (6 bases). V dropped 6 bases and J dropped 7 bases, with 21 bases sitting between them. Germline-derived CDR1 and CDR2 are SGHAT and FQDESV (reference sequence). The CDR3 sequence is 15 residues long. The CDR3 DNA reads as TGTGCCAGCAGTCTGACAGGAGCCTCAGTGGGGACCCAGTACTTC. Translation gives CASSLTGASVGTQYF.

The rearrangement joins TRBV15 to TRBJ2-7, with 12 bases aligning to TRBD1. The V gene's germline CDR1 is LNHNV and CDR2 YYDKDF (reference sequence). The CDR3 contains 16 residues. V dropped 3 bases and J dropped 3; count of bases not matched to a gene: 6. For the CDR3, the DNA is TGTGCCACCAGCAGCCGAGGGACAGGGGGCTTCTACGAGCAGTACTTC. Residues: CATSSRGTGGFYEQYF.

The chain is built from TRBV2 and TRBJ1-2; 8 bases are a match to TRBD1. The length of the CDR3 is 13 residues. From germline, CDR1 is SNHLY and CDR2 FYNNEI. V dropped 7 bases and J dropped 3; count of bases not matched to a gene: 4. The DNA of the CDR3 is TGTGCCAGCACTATGACAGGGGACTATGGCTACACCTTC. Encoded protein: CASTMTGDYGYTF.

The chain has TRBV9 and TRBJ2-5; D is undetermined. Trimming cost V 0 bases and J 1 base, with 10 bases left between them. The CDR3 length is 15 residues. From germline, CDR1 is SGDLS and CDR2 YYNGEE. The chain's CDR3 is CASSVEGRIQETQYF. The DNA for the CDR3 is TGTGCCAGCAGCGTAGAAGGCAGGATCCAAGAGACCCAGTACTTC.

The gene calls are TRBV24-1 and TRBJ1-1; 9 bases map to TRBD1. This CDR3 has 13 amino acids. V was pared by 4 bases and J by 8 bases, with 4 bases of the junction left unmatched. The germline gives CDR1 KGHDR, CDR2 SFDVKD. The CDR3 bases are TGTGCCACCAGTGACCCTGACAGGGGGGAAGCTTTCTTT. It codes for CATSDPDRGEAFF.

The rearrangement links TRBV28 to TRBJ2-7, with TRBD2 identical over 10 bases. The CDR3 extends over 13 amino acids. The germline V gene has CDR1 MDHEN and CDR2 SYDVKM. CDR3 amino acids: CGTSGNVGNEQYF. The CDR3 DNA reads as TGTGGGACTAGCGGTAATGTCGGGAACGAGCAGTACTTC. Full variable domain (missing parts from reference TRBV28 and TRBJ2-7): DVKVTQSSRYLVKRTGEKVFLECVQDMDHENMFWYRQDPGLGLRLIYFSYDVKMKEKGDIPEGYSVSREKKERFSLILESASTNQTSMYLCGTSGNVGNEQYFGPGTRLTVT.

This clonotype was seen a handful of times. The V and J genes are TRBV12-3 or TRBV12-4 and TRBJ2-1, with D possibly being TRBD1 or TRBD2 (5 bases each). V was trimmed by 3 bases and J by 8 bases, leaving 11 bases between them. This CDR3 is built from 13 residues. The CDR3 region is CASSFGGRDEQFF. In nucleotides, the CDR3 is TGTGCCAGCAGTTTTGGGGGTCGGGATGAGCAGTTCTTC.

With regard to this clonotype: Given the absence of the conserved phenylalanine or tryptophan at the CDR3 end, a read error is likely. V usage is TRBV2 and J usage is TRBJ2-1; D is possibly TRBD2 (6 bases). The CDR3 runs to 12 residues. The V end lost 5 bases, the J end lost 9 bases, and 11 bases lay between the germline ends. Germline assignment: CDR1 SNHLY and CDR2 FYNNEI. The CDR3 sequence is CASSQGAGEQFL. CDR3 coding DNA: TGTGCCAGCAGTCAGGGAGCGGGTGAGCAGTTCCTC.

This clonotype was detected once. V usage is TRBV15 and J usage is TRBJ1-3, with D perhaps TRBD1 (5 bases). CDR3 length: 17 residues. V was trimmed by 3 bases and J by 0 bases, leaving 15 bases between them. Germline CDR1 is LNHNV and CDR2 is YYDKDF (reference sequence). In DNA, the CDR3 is TGTGCCACCAGCAGCTCCGGTCAGGGCGTCTCTGGAAACACCATATATTTT. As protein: CATSSSGQGVSGNTIYF.

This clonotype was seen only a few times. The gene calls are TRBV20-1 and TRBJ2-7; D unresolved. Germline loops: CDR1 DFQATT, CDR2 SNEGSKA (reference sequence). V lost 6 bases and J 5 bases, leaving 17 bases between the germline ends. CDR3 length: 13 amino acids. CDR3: CSAVRGTDHEQYF. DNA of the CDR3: TGCAGTGCCGTGAGAGGCACGGACCACGAGCAGTACTTC.

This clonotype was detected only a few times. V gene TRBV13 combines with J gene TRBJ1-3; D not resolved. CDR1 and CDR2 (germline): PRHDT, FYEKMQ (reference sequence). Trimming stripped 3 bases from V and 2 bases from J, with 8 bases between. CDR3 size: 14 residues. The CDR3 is CASSLGKAGNTIYF. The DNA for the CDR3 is TGTGCCAGCAGCTTGGGGAAGGCTGGAAACACCATATATTTT. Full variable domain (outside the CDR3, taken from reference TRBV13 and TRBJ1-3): AAGVIQSPRHLIKEKRETATLKCYPIPRHDTVYWYQQGPGQDPQFLISFYEKMQSDKGSIPDRFSAQQFSDYHSELNMSSLELGDSALYFCASSLGKAGNTIYFGEGSWLTVV.

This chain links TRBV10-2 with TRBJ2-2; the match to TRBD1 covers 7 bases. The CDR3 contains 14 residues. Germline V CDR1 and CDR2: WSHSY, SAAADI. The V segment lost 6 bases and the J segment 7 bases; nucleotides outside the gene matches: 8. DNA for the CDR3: TGCGCCAGCAGCTTAACAGGGGATAACGGGGAGCTGTTTTTT. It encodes CASSLTGDNGELFF.